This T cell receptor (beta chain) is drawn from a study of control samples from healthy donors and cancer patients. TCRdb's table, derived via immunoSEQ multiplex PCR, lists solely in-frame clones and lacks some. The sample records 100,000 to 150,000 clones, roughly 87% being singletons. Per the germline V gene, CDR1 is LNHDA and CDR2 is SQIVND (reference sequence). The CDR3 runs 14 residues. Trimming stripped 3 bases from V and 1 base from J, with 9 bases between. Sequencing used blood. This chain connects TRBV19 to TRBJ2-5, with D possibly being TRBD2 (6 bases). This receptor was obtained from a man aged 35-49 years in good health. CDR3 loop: CASSMGLTQETQYF. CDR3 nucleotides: TGTGCCAGTAGTATGGGACTCACCCAAGAGACCCAGTACTTC.